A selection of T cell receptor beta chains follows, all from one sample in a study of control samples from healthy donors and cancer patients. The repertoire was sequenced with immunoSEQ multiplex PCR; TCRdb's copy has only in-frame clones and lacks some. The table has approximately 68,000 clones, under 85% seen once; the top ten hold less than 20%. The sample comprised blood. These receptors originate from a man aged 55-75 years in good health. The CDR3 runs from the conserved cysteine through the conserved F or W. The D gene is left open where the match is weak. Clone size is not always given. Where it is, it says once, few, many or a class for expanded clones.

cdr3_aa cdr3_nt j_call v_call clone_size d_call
CASSQDEAVLAGRHEQFF TGCGCCAGCAGCCAAGATGAGGCAGTGCTAGCGGGTCGACATGAGCAGTTCTTC TRBJ2-1 TRBV4-1 . TRBD2
CASTTGGYGYTF TGTGCCAGCACGACAGGGGGGTATGGCTACACCTTC TRBJ1-2 TRBV28 . TRBD1
CASSFLASSYNEQFF TGTGCCAGCAGCTTTCTAGCGTCCTCCTACAATGAGCAGTTCTTC TRBJ2-1 TRBV7-8 once .
CASSPQGGGREVYGYGYTF TGTGCCAGCAGCCCTCAGGGCGGGGGCAGGGAAGTCTACGGCTATGGCTACACCTTC TRBJ1-2 TRBV7-2 . .
CASRTGEGNTEAFF TGTGCCAGCAGAACGGGAGAGGGAAACACTGAAGCTTTCTTT TRBJ1-1 TRBV28 . .
CASSRGSSNYFKFF TGTGCCAGCAGTCGGGGTAGCTCCAACTACTTTAAGTTCTTC TRBJ2-1 TRBV2 . .
CASSLAGGGTEAFF TGTGCCAGCAGCTTGGCCGGTGGGGGGACTGAAGCTTTCTTT TRBJ1-1 TRBV5-5 . .
CASRGTGGEKLFF TGTGCCAGCAGGGGGACAGGGGGTGAAAAACTGTTTTTT TRBJ1-4 TRBV3-1/TRBV3-2 . TRBD1
CATSEGERSGANVLTF TGTGCCACCAGTGAGGGAGAGCGCTCTGGGGCCAACGTCCTGACTTTC TRBJ2-6 TRBV24-1 . .
CASSPFGAAGETQYF TGTGCCAGTAGTCCCTTTGGGGCGGCCGGTGAGACCCAGTACTTC TRBJ2-5 TRBV19 . .
CASSPTAGGASYNEQFF TGTGCCAGCTCACCGACTGCCGGGGGGGCGTCATACAATGAGCAGTTCTTC TRBJ2-1 TRBV18 few TRBD2
CASSSRLASSSTDTQYF TGTGCCAGCAGCTCCCGACTAGCGAGTTCTAGCACAGATACGCAGTATTTT TRBJ2-3 TRBV7-8 . TRBD2
CARGFNQPQHF TGTGCCAGGGGTTTCAATCAGCCCCAGCATTTT TRBJ1-5 TRBV28 . .
CASSLGAGAYNEQFF TGTGCCAGCAGCTTAGGCGCAGGGGCTTACAATGAGCAGTTCTTC TRBJ2-1 TRBV7-2 . .
CASSSPRTGVKTDTQYF TGTGCCAGCAGTTCCCCGCGAACGGGAGTCAAAACAGATACGCAGTATTTT TRBJ2-3 TRBV27 . .
CASSLVQGARPRWMNTEAFF TGTGCCAGCAGCTTAGTTCAGGGGGCGAGGCCCCGTTGGATGAACACTGAAGCTTTCTTT TRBJ1-1 TRBV13 . TRBD1
CSVIESSYEQYF TGCAGCGTGATAGAGAGCTCCTACGAGCAGTACTTC TRBJ2-7 TRBV29-1 . .
CAISESQVLNSYEQYF TGTGCCATCAGTGAGAGTCAGGTACTTAACTCCTACGAGCAGTACTTC TRBJ2-7 TRBV10-3 . .
CASSLGPPYGYTF TGTGCCAGCAGTTTGGGGCCTCCCTATGGCTACACCTTC TRBJ1-2 TRBV28 . .
CASSLPGGNTEAFF TGCGCCAGCAGCTTGCCAGGGGGCAACACTGAAGCTTTCTTT TRBJ1-1 TRBV5-1 . TRBD1
CASSLLPGLASDTQYF TGCGCCAGCAGCTTGCTACCGGGACTAGCATCGGATACGCAGTATTTT TRBJ2-3 TRBV5-1 . TRBD2
CASSLEEGVYEQYF TGTGCCAGCAGCCTAGAGGAGGGGGTCTACGAGCAGTACTTC TRBJ2-7 TRBV3-1/TRBV3-2 . .
CASSLDKSSGNTQYF TGTGCCAGCAGCTTAGATAAGTCCTCGGGAAATACGCAGTATTTT TRBJ2-3 TRBV7-2 . .
CATSLTTGELFF TGTGCCACCAGTTTGACCACCGGGGAGCTGTTTTTT TRBJ2-2 TRBV24-1 . .
CASSQVREQYF TGTGCCAGCAGCCAAGTCCGCGAGCAGTACTTC TRBJ2-7 TRBV14 few .
CASSLAPGYNSPLHF TGTGCCAGCAGCTTAGCTCCAGGGTATAATTCACCCCTCCACTTT TRBJ1-6 TRBV11-2 once .
CASSFMATNEKLFF TGTGCCAGCAGTTTCATGGCAACTAATGAAAAACTGTTTTTT TRBJ1-4 TRBV28 . .
CASSISGYEQYF TGTGCCAGCAGCATCAGTGGTTACGAGCAGTACTTC TRBJ2-7 TRBV5-6 . .
CASSDPSADRYEQYF TGTGCCAGCAGTGACCCCAGCGCAGACCGCTACGAGCAGTACTTC TRBJ2-7 TRBV6-1 . .
CASSLATYEQYF TGTGCCAGCAGTTTAGCTACATACGAGCAGTACTTC TRBJ2-7 TRBV12-3/TRBV12-4 . .
CASSPRRGWDNSPLHF TGTGCCAGTAGTCCGAGGAGGGGCTGGGATAATTCACCCCTCCACTTT TRBJ1-6 TRBV19 . .
CASSEGPTGGGEKLFF TGTGCCAGCAGCGAGGGGCCGACAGGCGGAGGTGAAAAACTGTTTTTT TRBJ1-4 TRBV9 . .
CASTPSGPTYEQYF TGTGCCAGCACCCCTAGCGGACCCACCTACGAGCAGTACTTC TRBJ2-7 TRBV27 . TRBD2
CASHQGWNSPLHF TGTGCCAGCCATCAGGGTTGGAATTCACCCCTCCACTTT TRBJ1-6 TRBV27 . .
CASSIQGQGYGYTF TGCGCCAGCAGCATACAGGGACAGGGCTATGGCTACACCTTC TRBJ1-2 TRBV5-1 once TRBD1
CASSGELGRTLTDTQYF TGTGCCAGCAGTGGTGAGTTAGGGCGGACCCTCACAGATACGCAGTATTTT TRBJ2-3 TRBV25-1 . .
CASSTQAGTDTQYF TGTGCCAGCAGCACACAGGCCGGCACAGATACGCAGTATTTT TRBJ2-3 TRBV6-2/TRBV6-3 . .
CASRNVNEKLFF TGTGCCAGCAGAAATGTAAACGAAAAACTGTTTTTT TRBJ1-4 TRBV27 . .
CASSSDLLAGNQPQHF TGTGCCAGCAGCTCGGACCTTCTTGCGGGCAATCAGCCCCAGCATTTT TRBJ1-5 TRBV6-2/TRBV6-3 . .
CASSFMVSTDTQYF TGTGCCAGCAGTTTTATGGTTAGCACAGATACGCAGTATTTT TRBJ2-3 TRBV27 . .
CASSAQGVDTEAFF TGTGCCAGCAGCGCACAGGGAGTTGACACTGAAGCTTTCTTT TRBJ1-1 TRBV7-3 many .
CASSLQGTTGELFF TGTGCCAGCAGCTTACAGGGGACCACCGGGGAGCTGTTTTTT TRBJ2-2 TRBV7-8 few .
CASSLGSNTEAFF TGTGCCAGCAGCTTAGGGTCGAACACTGAAGCTTTCTTT TRBJ1-1 TRBV13 . .
CASSSTLAGGTDTQYF TGTGCCAGCAGCTCCACACTAGCGGGAGGGACAGATACGCAGTATTTT TRBJ2-3 TRBV5-4 . TRBD2
CASSSGMDGEQYF TGTGCCAGTTCGAGCGGGATGGATGGCGAGCAGTACTTC TRBJ2-7 TRBV25-1 . TRBD2
CASSEAADSSKNIQYF TGTGCCAGCAGTGAAGCCGCAGACAGCTCCAAAAACATTCAGTACTTC TRBJ2-4 TRBV2 few .
CASSIGLAGGTDTQYF TGTGCCAGCAGCATAGGACTAGCGGGAGGGACAGATACGCAGTATTTT TRBJ2-3 TRBV5-4 . TRBD2
CASSPELFLNTGELFF TGTGCCAGCAGTCCCGAGCTATTCCTGAACACCGGGGAGCTGTTTTTT TRBJ2-2 TRBV6-4 . .
CASSRQGFDEQYF TGTGCCAGCAGCCGACAGGGGTTCGACGAGCAGTACTTC TRBJ2-7 TRBV7-2 . TRBD1
CASSSTRTETQYF TGTGCCAGCAGTTCGACTAGGACGGAGACCCAGTACTTC TRBJ2-5 TRBV7-6 . .
CASSVEWDGDGPYNEQFF TGTGCCAGCAGCGTAGAATGGGATGGGGACGGACCCTACAATGAGCAGTTCTTC TRBJ2-1 TRBV9 . .
CASSLTDGTQYF TGTGCCAGCAGTCTAACCGACGGGACCCAGTACTTC TRBJ2-5 TRBV2 . .
CASSVRDSANVLTF TGTGCCAGCAGCGTGAGGGATTCGGCCAACGTCCTGACTTTC TRBJ2-6 TRBV9 . .
CASSPWLSGGTYEQYF TGCGCCAGCAGCCCGTGGTTGAGCGGGGGCACCTACGAGCAGTACTTC TRBJ2-7 TRBV4-3 . TRBD2
CAWSGTGELFF TGTGCCTGGAGTGGAACCGGGGAGCTGTTTTTT TRBJ2-2 TRBV30 . .
CASSFSAGGGNEQFF TGTGCCAGCAGCTTCTCAGCGGGAGGGGGCAATGAGCAGTTCTTC TRBJ2-1 TRBV9 . TRBD2
CASSLNSASGSYEQYF TGTGCCAGCAGCTTAAATTCGGCTAGCGGCTCCTACGAGCAGTACTTC TRBJ2-7 TRBV11-1 once TRBD2
CASSQAQGAGRQTQYF TGTGCCAGCAGCCAAGCACAGGGGGCGGGAAGGCAGACCCAGTACTTC TRBJ2-5 TRBV4-2 . TRBD1
CASSLAGSPPGELFF TGTGCCAGCAGCTTAGCCGGGAGTCCCCCCGGGGAGCTGTTTTTT TRBJ2-2 TRBV7-3 once .
CASSLELAGGPLEQYF TGTGCCAGCAGCTTGGAACTAGCGGGAGGTCCGCTCGAGCAGTACTTC TRBJ2-7 TRBV5-4 . TRBD2